This T cell receptor beta chain comes out of a study of shared clonotypes between healthy human individuals. Measured with immunoSEQ multiplex PCR; TCRdb has only the in-frame clones, and not every one. The sample contains roughly 1 million clones, roughly 75% of which appear only once. Sequencing was performed on memory CD4+ T cells sorted from blood. Specified subset: CD45RA-negative fraction. This clonotype originated in a man between 18 and 35 years old in good health.

CDR3 amino acids: CASTGWRNTGELFF. The DNA of the CDR3 is TGTGCCAGCACGGGGTGGCGGAACACCGGGGAGCTGTTTTTT. The chain links TRBV2 to TRBJ2-2; maybe TRBD2 (5 bases). The length of the CDR3 is 14 residues. In germline, CDR1 is SNHLY, CDR2 FYNNEI. V shed 7 bases and J shed 1 base, with 10 bases lying between them.